This T cell receptor (beta chain) derives from a study of Ad26.COV2.S vaccination and SARS-CoV-2 variants. About the research overall: Administration of Ad26.COV2.S was intramuscular, either once or twice 56 days apart.

Comments on this clone: Its cognate antigen is unknown.

This CDR3 contains 15 residues. Trimming at V came to 8 bases and at J to 4 bases, leaving 12 bases not matched to a gene. Germline V gives CDR1 SNHLY, CDR2 FYNNEI. Treatment here: approximately 18 received Ad26.COV2.S at low or high dose, single or two shots; roughly five received placebo; per-sample allocation not given. Sampling was performed 63 days after the first vaccine or placebo injection. Data came from immunoSEQ multiplex PCR; TCRdb stores just in-frame clones and leaves some out. The sample yields a few hundred thousand clones, about 90% seen once. Broader study findings: Placebo recipients and vaccine recipients were similar in non-spike TCR breadth.

The chain employs TRBV2 and TRBJ1-2; 8 bases fit TRBD1. The TCR originated in a person between 18 and 60 years old who received the Ad26.COV2.S COVID-19 vaccine or a placebo. The sample consisted of peripheral blood, taken in a trial of Ad26.COV2.S vaccine versus placebo. CDR3 amino acids: CASSFQGATSYGYTF. CDR3 nucleotides: TGTGCCAGCTCTTTCCAGGGGGCGACCTCCTATGGCTACACCTTC.